This T cell receptor beta chain was documented in a study of shared clonotypes between healthy human individuals. Study information: A couple of female and a few male donors aged 18 to 49 were enrolled.

This clone was recorded at least ten times. What it binds is not known. This CDR3 is also generated by other DNA sequences in the sample. Study-wide findings and caveats: The sole specimen, blood, was sampled, and tissue repertoires likely differ.

The repertoire was sequenced with immunoSEQ multiplex PCR; TCRdb's copy has only in-frame clones and lacks some. This table holds about 490,000 clones, roughly four fifths found once. Unsorted samples drew genomic DNA from some 82 million PBMCs. There are 15 residues in the CDR3. Trimming stripped 4 bases from V and 4 bases from J, with 15 bases between. In germline, CDR1 is SGHRS, CDR2 YFSETQ. The chain has TRBV5-1 and TRBJ2-1; possible D gene TRBD1, 6 bases. Input material: PBMCs. The sequence was obtained from a woman aged 35 to 49 in good health. Some clones in this sample may be carry-over from other donors' samples. CDR3 sequence: CASSPGQTSYNEQFF. The CDR3 bases are TGCGCCAGCAGCCCAGGACAGACGTCTTACAATGAGCAGTTCTTC.